Below, 13 T cell receptor beta chains from the same sample are listed, as sequenced in a study of blood T cell repertoires in COVID-19. The data were produced by immunoSEQ multiplex PCR, yet TCRdb's version contains in-frame clones alone and is incomplete. Of fewer than 350,000 clones listed, approximately 83% are singletons. Sequenced sample: peripheral blood. The receptors shown here come from a young woman who had recovered from COVID-19.

The V and J genes are TRBV24-1 and TRBJ2-3; D gene unclear. The CDR3 length is 11 residues. Between the trimmed V and J ends, which lost 6 bases and 3 bases, there was a span of 3 bases. The germline CDR1 and CDR2 sequences are KGHDR and SFDVKD. CDR3 protein: CATSQTDTQYF. CDR3 nucleotides: TGTGCCACCAGTCAAACAGATACGCAGTATTTT.

The chain uses TRBV27 and TRBJ1-2; 9 bases agree with TRBD1. V trimming: 3 bases; J trimming: 5 bases; junction bases outside the gene matches: 4. Germline V lookup: CDR1 MNHEY, CDR2 SMNVEV (reference sequence). The CDR3 has 14 amino acids. For the CDR3, the DNA is TGTGCCAGCAGTTTTCGGGGACAGGGATATGGCTACACCTTC. It is translated as CASSFRGQGYGYTF.

This sequence joins TRBV7-2 and TRBJ2-5, with a tentative D call TRBD2 (7 bases). With 4 bases removed from V and 10 bases from J, the gap between germline ends came to 19 bases. The germline V gene has CDR1 SGHTA and CDR2 FQGNSA. There are 14 residues in the CDR3. CDR3 nucleotides: TGTGCCAGCAGCTCCGATTTCGGGGGAGGGGGCCAGTACTTC. The encoded protein is CASSSDFGGGGQYF.

The rearrangement uses TRBV6-5 and TRBJ1-1, with D unclear. Germline V gives CDR1 MNHEY, CDR2 SVGAGI. Between the trimmed V and J ends, which lost 5 bases and 0 bases, there was a span of 13 bases. The CDR3 has 15 amino acids. The CDR3 DNA reads TGTGCCAGCAGTAGTGGCACCGTAATGAACACTGAAGCTTTCTTT. Protein product: CASSSGTVMNTEAFF.

The rearrangement uses TRBV10-3 and TRBJ2-5; TRBD2 matches 8 bases. Per the germline V gene, CDR1 is ENHRY and CDR2 is SYGVKD. CDR3 length equals 13 residues. J lost 5 bases, V lost 8 bases, and 7 bases had no gene match. The CDR3 here is CAIREASGETQYF. DNA for the CDR3: TGTGCCATCCGGGAGGCTAGCGGGGAGACCCAGTACTTC.

The chain is built from TRBV11-1 and TRBJ1-1; D uncertain. The CDR3 is made up of 13 amino acids. CDR1 and CDR2 from the germline V gene are SGHAT and FQDESV (reference sequence). Between the trimmed V and J ends, which lost 2 bases and 9 bases, there was a span of 13 bases. CDR3 bases: TGTGCCAGCAGCTTAATGAGGGATCGGAAAGCTTTCTTT. Its translation: CASSLMRDRKAFF. Filled out from reference TRBV11-1 and TRBJ1-1, the complete variable domain reads EAEVAQSPRYKITEKSQAVAFWCDPISGHATLYWYRQILGQGPELLVQFQDESVVDDSQLPKDRFSAERLKGVDSTLKIQPAELGDSAMYLCASSLMRDRKAFFGQGTRLTVV.

The rearrangement joins TRBV7-2 to TRBJ2-2; D call uncertain. Germline V gives CDR1 SGHTA, CDR2 FQGNSA. Between the trimmed V and J ends, which lost 1 base and 5 bases, there was a span of 11 bases. The CDR3 covers 15 residues. CDR3 sequence: CASSLGAVPTGELFF. CDR3 nucleotides: TGTGCCAGCAGCTTAGGTGCAGTACCTACCGGGGAGCTGTTTTTT. Full variable domain (missing parts from reference TRBV7-2 and TRBJ2-2): GAGVSQSPSNKVTEKGKDVELRCDPISGHTALYWYRQSLGQGLEFLIYFQGNSAPDKSGLPSDRFSAERTGGSVSTLTIQRTQQEDSAVYLCASSLGAVPTGELFFGEGSRLTVL.

CDR3 residues: CASSDRDRVQTF. The DNA for the CDR3 is TGTGCCAGCAGTGACCGGGACAGAGTACAGACCTTC. This chain links TRBV6-1 with TRBJ1-2, with 7 bases fitting TRBD1. The J segment lost 14 bases and the V segment lost 3 bases, leaving 9 bases of the junction unmatched. Per germline, CDR1 MNHNS and CDR2 SASEGT. The length of the CDR3 is 12 residues.

The chain joins TRBV11-2 to TRBJ2-1, with 12 bases fitting TRBD1. The CDR3 consists of 15 residues. The junction had 3 bases not matched to a gene; V was cut back by 1 base and J by 8 bases. Germline V gives CDR1 SGHAT, CDR2 FQNNGV. The CDR3 nucleotides are TGTGCCAGCAGCTTAGGGGGACAGGGGGCAGATGAGCAGTTCTTC. It translates to CASSLGGQGADEQFF.

As DNA, the CDR3 is TGTGCCAGCAGCGTAGCTCAGGGTGGGGCTGGCTACACCTTC. This encodes CASSVAQGGAGYTF. The chain uses TRBV9 and TRBJ1-2, with D perhaps matching TRBD1 (5 bases). V was cut by 0 bases and J by 7 bases, with 13 bases left in between. This CDR3 has 14 amino acids. Germline V gene lookup returns CDR1 SGDLS and CDR2 YYNGEE.

In this sample, this clone turned up a few times. The chain is built from TRBV5-6 and TRBJ2-7, with D perhaps TRBD1 (6 bases). The V and J ends lost 0 bases and 0 bases respectively, with 13 bases between them. CDR1 is SGHDT, CDR2 YYEEEE, per germline. This CDR3 spans 16 amino acids. The chain's CDR3 is CASSLEDSSSSYEQYF. The CDR3 DNA reads TGTGCCAGCAGCTTGGAGGACAGTTCTAGCTCCTACGAGCAGTACTTC.

The rearrangement uses TRBV5-8 and TRBJ1-1; perhaps TRBD1 as D (6 bases). The CDR3 is 16 amino acids. Trimming took off 0 bases at V and 0 bases at J, with 12 bases between the two ends. Germline loops: CDR1 SGHTS, CDR2 YDEGEE. CDR3 sequence reads: CASSLGWQGLNTEAFF. CDR3 DNA: TGTGCCAGCAGCTTGGGGTGGCAGGGGTTGAACACTGAAGCTTTCTTT. Using reference TRBV5-8 and TRBJ1-1 for the parts outside the CDR3, the full variable domain is EAGVTQSPTHLIKTRGQQATLRCSPISGHTSVYWYQQALGLGLQFLLWYDEGEERNRGNFPPRFSGRQFPNYSSELNVNALELEDSALYLCASSLGWQGLNTEAFFGQGTRLTVV.

This clone was seen once. This chain uses TRBV10-2 with TRBJ1-3; D unclear. This CDR3 comprises 13 residues. Germline V gene lookup returns CDR1 WSHSY and CDR2 SAAADI. V was trimmed by 2 bases and J by 5 bases, leaving 7 bases between them. The DNA of the CDR3 is TGCGCCAGCAGTGAGGCAGACAGAAACACCATATATTTT. Its translation is CASSEADRNTIYF.